The rows below give T cell receptor beta chains drawn from one sample of a study of blood T cells in healthy people across ages. TCRdb ran MiXCR on the 5' RACE reads and lists one entry per CDR3 protein. The sample contains about 1.4 million distinct CDR3 sequences, 59% of which appear only once. Specimen: blood. The receptors shown here come from a young man in good health. The CDR3 runs from the conserved cysteine through the conserved F or W. D genes are given only for firm matches. Only some rows state a clone size, as once, few, many or a class for expanded clones.

D,V,J,size,CDR3,DNA
TRBD2,TRBV20-1,TRBJ2-3,.,CSARVASGEADTQYF,TGCAGTGCTAGAGTAGCGAGCGGGGAGGCAGATACGCAGTATTTT
TRBD1,TRBV5-1,TRBJ2-7,.,CASTEGQVGTYEQYF,TGCGCCAGCACCGAGGGACAGGTGGGGACCTACGAGCAGTACTTC
.,TRBV12-3/TRBV12-4,TRBJ2-2,few,CASSSRAGELFF,TGTGCCAGCTCCAGCAGGGCCGGGGAGCTGTTTTTT
.,TRBV29-1,TRBJ1-2,few,CSVMTGYGYTF,TGCAGCGTGATGACAGGCTATGGCTACACCTTC
.,TRBV27,TRBJ2-3,.,CASSPLGLISTDTQYF,TGTGCCAGCAGCCCCTTAGGTCTTATTAGCACAGATACGCAGTATTTT
.,TRBV7-8,TRBJ1-1,.,CASRLSYNTEAFF,TGTGCCAGCAGGCTGAGCTATAACACTGAAGCTTTCTTT
.,TRBV7-2,TRBJ2-2,.,CASSSDRDTALDTGELFF,TGTGCCAGCAGCAGTGACCGGGACACCGCCCTGGACACCGGGGAGCTGTTTTTT
.,TRBV10-3,TRBJ2-7,.,CAISEGSFYEQYF,TGTGCCATCAGTGAGGGGAGTTTCTACGAGCAGTACTTC
TRBD1,TRBV20-1,TRBJ1-2,.,CSARDRGQIHGYTF,TGCAGTGCTAGAGACCGGGGACAGATCCATGGCTACACCTTC
TRBD2,TRBV20-1,TRBJ2-7,.,CSARGSRGTYEQYF,TGCAGTGCTAGAGGATCGCGGGGGACCTACGAGCAGTACTTC
.,TRBV6-1,TRBJ1-2,.,CASSEPSGENGYTF,TGTGCCAGCAGTGAACCCTCAGGGGAAAATGGCTACACCTTC
TRBD2,TRBV29-1,TRBJ2-7,.,CSVGGGLNYEQYF,TGCAGCGTTGGGGGGGGATTGAACTACGAGCAGTACTTC
TRBD1,TRBV20-1,TRBJ2-7,.,CSALQNHRGHSYEQYF,TGCAGTGCATTACAAAACCACAGGGGACATTCCTACGAGCAGTACTTC
.,TRBV7-9,TRBJ2-1,once,CASSFDSNEQFF,TGTGCCAGCAGCTTCGATTCTAATGAGCAGTTCTTC
.,TRBV5-5,TRBJ2-5,.,CASSPGTTQYF,TGTGCCAGCAGCCCCGGGACGACCCAGTACTTC
TRBD1,TRBV2,TRBJ1-2,.,CASRFDEDRGHGGSGYTF,TGTGCCAGCCGGTTCGATGAGGACAGGGGGCATGGGGGCTCTGGCTACACCTTC
.,TRBV6-4,TRBJ1-2,.,CASSVAAGGVFGYTF,TGTGCCAGCAGTGTGGCGGCTGGTGGGGTGTTTGGCTACACCTTC
TRBD2,TRBV5-4,TRBJ2-5,.,CASSREALETQYF,TGTGCCAGCAGCCGGGAGGCCCTAGAGACCCAGTACTTC
TRBD2,TRBV29-1,TRBJ2-1,.,CSVEDPWKFSTSGRGNEQFF,TGCAGCGTTGAAGATCCATGGAAATTTTCGACTAGCGGGAGGGGCAATGAGCAGTTCTTC
.,TRBV7-6,TRBJ2-7,.,CASSPLGAGEQYF,TGTGCCAGCAGCCCGTTGGGTGCTGGTGAGCAGTACTTC
.,TRBV27,TRBJ1-4,.,CASSLALLGGAPEKLFF,TGTGCCAGCAGTTTAGCCCTATTAGGGGGAGCCCCTGAAAAACTGTTTTTT
.,TRBV5-1,TRBJ2-5,.,CASSMETETQYF,TGCGCCAGCAGCATGGAGACAGAGACCCAGTACTTC
.,TRBV9,TRBJ2-3,.,CASSVYPVGTDTQYF,TGTGCCAGCAGCGTATACCCAGTGGGCACAGATACGCAGTATTTT
.,TRBV7-2,TRBJ2-7,.,CASSLKGGWGKYEQYF,TGTGCCAGCAGCTTAAAAGGTGGTTGGGGGAAATACGAGCAGTACTTC
.,TRBV27,TRBJ2-1,.,CASGHSVHEQFF,TGTGCCAGCGGCCACTCGGTGCATGAGCAGTTCTTC
TRBD2,TRBV20-1,TRBJ2-1,.,CSASGLAGGPEQFF,TGCAGTGCTTCCGGACTAGCGGGGGGGCCGGAGCAGTTCTTC
TRBD1,TRBV12-3/TRBV12-4,TRBJ2-1,.,CASSFGNRGPAEQFF,TGTGCCAGCAGTTTCGGGAACAGGGGGCCCGCTGAGCAGTTCTTC
.,TRBV4-3,TRBJ1-2,.,CASSQGAGGIYGYTF,TGCGCCAGCAGCCAAGGGGCCGGGGGAATCTATGGCTACACCTTC
.,TRBV3-1,TRBJ2-7,.,CASSQGLQGSYTYEQYF,TGTGCCAGCAGCCAAGGACTACAGGGTAGTTACACCTATGAGCAGTACTTC
.,TRBV6-2/TRBV6-3,TRBJ2-5,.,CASSYSGYSGNNEQYF,TGTGCCAGCAGTTACTCCGGATATAGCGGCAACAATGAGCAGTACTTC
.,TRBV4-2,TRBJ2-7,.,CASSRTPSSSYEQYF,TGTGCCAGCAGCCGAACCCCGAGTTCGTCCTACGAGCAGTACTTC
.,TRBV9,TRBJ2-1,.,CASSGGGGDEQFF,TGTGCCAGCTCCGGAGGGGGGGGCGATGAGCAGTTCTTC
.,TRBV29-1,TRBJ1-4,few,CSVEEGGSEKLFF,TGCAGCGTTGAAGAGGGGGGGTCTGAAAAACTGTTTTTT